What follows are 19 T cell receptor beta chains derived from one specimen sequenced in a study of blood T cell repertoires in COVID-19. Here immunoSEQ multiplex PCR was the method, and the copy in TCRdb shows in-frame clones only, minus some. The sample contains 400,000 to 500,000 clones, just over 85% of which appear only once. The sequenced sample was peripheral blood. The source is a woman aged 25-40 years with active or convalescent COVID-19.

This clone came up a few times. The CDR3 DNA reads TGTGCCAGCAGTGACAGGGGGCACACTGAAGCTTTCTTT. Translation: CASSDRGHTEAFF. The V call is TRBV6-1, the J call TRBJ1-1; 8 bases agree with TRBD1. This CDR3 has 13 amino acids. Trimming removed 3 bases from V and 3 bases from J; junction bases left unmatched: 0. CDR1 is MNHNS and CDR2 is SASEGT in the germline V gene.

This chain links TRBV5-5 with TRBJ2-2, with D possibly matching TRBD1 (5 bases). The germline V gene encodes CDR1 SGHKS and CDR2 YYEKEE (reference sequence). Trimming shortened V by 2 bases and J by 2 bases, and 7 bases separated the two germline ends. This CDR3 has 14 amino acids. The CDR3 DNA reads as TGTGCCAGCAGCTTCCAGGGTAACACCGGGGAGCTGTTTTTT. This sequence encodes CASSFQGNTGELFF.

The chain links TRBV4-1 to TRBJ2-7, with D possibly being TRBD2 (6 bases). This CDR3 spans 14 amino acids. Germline V gene sequence: CDR1 MGHRA, CDR2 YSYEKL. The ends were cut back, 6 bases at V and 1 base at J, with 13 bases in the middle. CDR3 loop: CASRNPGRSYEQYF. CDR3 nucleotide sequence: TGCGCCAGCAGAAACCCTGGGAGGTCCTACGAGCAGTACTTC.

The rearrangement joins TRBV6-5 to TRBJ1-5; 9 positions agree with TRBD1. Germline lookup yields CDR1 MNHEY and CDR2 SVGAGI. This CDR3 has 16 amino acids. V shed 2 bases, J shed 0 bases, and the junction held 2 bases outside the gene matches. The CDR3 spells CASSYRDRASNQPQHF. The CDR3 DNA is TGTGCCAGCAGTTACCGGGACAGGGCTAGCAATCAGCCCCAGCATTTT.

The rearrangement joins TRBV11-2 to TRBJ2-6; 7 nucleotides agree with TRBD1. This CDR3 contains 17 residues. The junction had 8 bases not matched to a gene; V was cut back by 5 bases and J by 1 base. CDR1 SGHAT and CDR2 FQNNGV come from the germline V gene. CDR3 sequence reads: CASSITGAWSGANVLTF. The DNA of the CDR3 is TGTGCCAGCAGCATAACAGGGGCTTGGTCTGGGGCCAACGTCCTGACTTTC.

The rearrangement uses TRBV29-1 and TRBJ1-1; no reliable D call. V lost 3 bases and J 0 bases, leaving 8 bases between the germline ends. The CDR3 has 13 residues. Germline values: CDR1 SQVTM, CDR2 ANQGSEA. The CDR3 spells CSVDGSMNTEAFF. The DNA of the CDR3 is TGCAGCGTTGACGGGAGTATGAACACTGAAGCTTTCTTT.

The chain is built from TRBV18 and TRBJ1-2; the D is unclear. The CDR3 totals 14 residues. CDR1 is KGHSH, CDR2 LQKENI, per germline. V was cut by 0 bases and J by 7 bases, with 12 bases left in between. The CDR3 protein is CASSPPAGGVGYTF. CDR3 DNA: TGTGCCAGCTCACCACCGGCAGGCGGGGTTGGCTACACCTTC.

This clone was found once. This sequence joins TRBV14 and TRBJ2-1, with 8 bases that match TRBD2. The CDR3 runs to 16 residues. Looked up from germline, CDR1 is SGHDN and CDR2 is FVKESK. V dropped 1 base and J dropped 3; count of bases not matched to a gene: 5. The CDR3 loop reads CASSQGTSRNYNEQFF. CDR3 sequence (DNA): TGTGCCAGCAGCCAAGGGACTAGCAGAAACTACAATGAGCAGTTCTTC.

In its sample, this clone was seen once. J is TRBJ2-5 and V is TRBV19; 8 bases fit TRBD1. Trimming removed 6 bases from V and 3 bases from J; junction bases left unmatched: 12. The CDR3 runs to 16 residues. CDR1 is LNHDA and CDR2 is SQIVND in the germline V gene (reference sequence). The CDR3 DNA follows: TGTGCCAGTAGCCGACAACCAGGGGGCCTGAAAGAGACCCAGTACTTC. Residues: CASSRQPGGLKETQYF.

This clone occurred once. The V gene is TRBV4-1, the J gene TRBJ2-5; TRBD2 matches 7 bases. The J segment lost 4 bases and the V segment lost 2 bases, leaving 7 bases of the junction unmatched. CDR1 MGHRA and CDR2 YSYEKL come from the germline V gene. The length of the CDR3 is 15 residues. CDR3 sequence reads: CASSQPQGGVETQYF. CDR3 sequence (DNA): TGCGCCAGCAGCCAACCTCAGGGAGGGGTAGAGACCCAGTACTTC.

This clone was seen a single time. The V and J genes are TRBV4-1 and TRBJ1-6; D is possibly TRBD1 (5 bases). The CDR3 spans 15 residues. V lost 1 base to trimming and J lost 5 bases, with 9 bases between them. Germline V gene sequence: CDR1 MGHRA, CDR2 YSYEKL. The CDR3 sequence is CASSQGVGDNSPLHF. The CDR3 nucleotides read TGCGCCAGCAGCCAAGGGGTAGGGGATAATTCACCCCTCCACTTT.

This chain connects TRBV6-1 to TRBJ1-2; no definite D call. Germline CDR1 reads MNHNS; CDR2 reads SASEGT. CDR3 length equals 14 residues. Trimming removed 5 bases at V and 0 bases at J, with 10 bases between. The CDR3 here is CASSLTAANYGYTF. The CDR3 DNA reads as TGTGCCAGCAGTCTAACAGCCGCTAACTATGGCTACACCTTC.

This clone has only one observation. The chain has TRBV19 and TRBJ1-2; unclear D gene. The CDR3 is 12 residues long. Germline CDR1 and CDR2: LNHDA and SQIVND (reference sequence). Trimming pared 5 bases from V and 3 bases from J, leaving 7 bases between. The CDR3 region is CASSPPYYGYTF. CDR3 DNA: TGTGCCAGTAGTCCCCCTTACTATGGCTACACCTTC. Variable domain in full (rest from reference TRBV19 and TRBJ1-2): DGGITQSPKYLFRKEGQNVTLSCEQNLNHDAMYWYRQDPGQGLRLIYYSQIVNDFQKGDIAEGYSVSREKKESFPLTVTSAQKNPTAFYLCASSPPYYGYTFGSGTRLTVV.

The chain carries TRBV19 and TRBJ2-7; 7 nucleotides match TRBD2. This CDR3 contains 15 residues. The germline gives CDR1 LNHDA, CDR2 SQIVND (reference sequence). The trim removed 11 bases at V and 0 bases at J, leaving 13 bases unmatched. CDR3 region: CASKGAAGSSYEQYF. The CDR3 DNA reads TGTGCCTCGAAAGGGGCAGCGGGGAGCTCCTACGAGCAGTACTTC.

The chain links TRBV5-1 to TRBJ1-2; 8 positions agree with TRBD1. V was clipped by 4 bases and J by 4 bases; unmatched bases: 9. CDR1 is SGHRS, CDR2 YFSETQ, per germline. This CDR3 has 15 amino acids. In DNA, the CDR3 is TGCGCCAGCAGCGCGACGACAGGGGAGGGCTATGGCTACACCTTC. Amino acids: CASSATTGEGYGYTF.

This chain joins TRBV19 and TRBJ1-2; 8 bases agree with TRBD1. This CDR3 has 17 amino acids. The junction had 14 bases not matched to a gene; V was cut back by 6 bases and J by 2 bases. Germline CDR1 LNHDA, CDR2 SQIVND (reference sequence). The CDR3 bases are TGTGCCAGTAGCGAACAGGGGGTAGGAACCTCGAACTATGGCTACACCTTC. Translating it yields CASSEQGVGTSNYGYTF.

CDR3 nucleotide sequence: TGTGCCAGCAGTTACGCTACAGGACAGGGGCGCGATGGCTACACCTTC. The encoded protein is CASSYATGQGRDGYTF. This chain joins TRBV6-5 and TRBJ1-2; 9 bases match TRBD1. The V gene end was trimmed by 2 bases and the J gene end by 6 bases; junction bases not matched to a gene: 10. This CDR3 is 16 amino acids long. CDR1 is MNHEY, CDR2 SVGAGI, per germline.

The chain combines TRBV6-5 with TRBJ2-7; D is possibly TRBD2 (6 bases). Between the trimmed V and J ends, which lost 6 bases and 1 base, there was a span of 16 bases. Germline-derived CDR1 and CDR2 are MNHEY and SVGAGI. The CDR3 length is 15 residues. CDR3 amino acids: CASSQAGGSSYEQYF. The CDR3 region has the DNA TGTGCCAGCAGCCAAGCTGGGGGGTCTTCCTACGAGCAGTACTTC.

The rearrangement uses TRBV12-5 and TRBJ1-2; 9 bases map to TRBD1. With V trimmed by 6 bases and J by 5 bases, 7 bases remained unmatched. Germline CDR1 and CDR2: LGHNT and FRNRAP. This CDR3 has 14 amino acids. CDR3 coding DNA: TGTGCTAGTGGCCTGGTAGGACAGGGGTATGGCTACACCTTC. Residues: CASGLVGQGYGYTF. Full variable domain (rest looked up from reference TRBV12-5 and TRBJ1-2): DARVTQTPRHKVTEMGQEVTMRCQPILGHNTVFWYRQTMMQGLELLAYFRNRAPLDDSGMPKDRFSAEMPDATLATLKIQPSEPRDSAVYFCASGLVGQGYGYTFGSGTRLTVV.